The rows below give T cell receptor beta chains drawn from one sample of a study of cytomegalovirus exposure and HLA in healthy donors. Repertoires were generated with immunoSEQ multiplex PCR, while TCRdb's copy carries only in-frame clones and drops some. The table shows fewer than 150,000 clones, with approximately 83% occurring only once. Sequencing was carried out using PBMCs. The receptors come from a man aged 40-49 years in good health and CMV-seropositive. CDR3s include the opening cysteine and the closing phenylalanine or tryptophan. The order of the fields is V gene, clone size, D gene, J gene, CDR3 protein, CDR3 DNA. The D gene is left open where the match is weak. Clone sizes are given selectively: once, few, many, or a class where the clone is expanded.

V: TRBV5-1
size: -
D: -
J: TRBJ1-3
CDR3: CASSLEASFPLHSGNTIYF
DNA: TGCGCCAGCAGCTTGGAGGCCAGTTTCCCACTACACTCTGGAAACACCATATATTTT

V: TRBV5-1
size: -
D: TRBD2
J: TRBJ2-3
CDR3: CASSSSGLAGTPHLFF
DNA: TGCGCCAGCAGCTCCTCCGGACTAGCGGGGACCCCTCATTTATTTTTT

V: TRBV11-2
size: -
D: TRBD1
J: TRBJ1-2
CDR3: CASSFLGTAYGYTF
DNA: TGTGCCAGCAGTTTTCTCGGGACAGCTTATGGCTACACCTTC

V: TRBV7-9
size: -
D: TRBD1
J: TRBJ2-7
CDR3: CSSSLPGQGYEQYF
DNA: TGTTCCAGCAGCTTACCAGGACAGGGCTACGAGCAGTACTTC

V: TRBV12-5
size: -
D: -
J: TRBJ1-1
CDR3: CASGTGLNTEAFF
DNA: TGTGCTAGTGGTACAGGGCTGAACACTGAAGCTTTCTTT

V: TRBV7-9
size: -
D: TRBD2
J: TRBJ2-1
CDR3: CASSLGLRREGRNEQFF
DNA: TGTGCCAGCAGCTTAGGTCTCAGGCGGGAGGGCCGCAATGAGCAGTTCTTC

V: TRBV6-1
size: few
D: TRBD1
J: TRBJ1-2
CDR3: CASRSGTALGYGYTF
DNA: TGTGCCAGCAGGTCCGGGACAGCATTAGGCTATGGCTACACCTTC

V: TRBV19
size: -
D: -
J: TRBJ1-1
CDR3: CASRTHEGTEAFF
DNA: TGTGCCAGTCGGACACACGAAGGGACTGAAGCTTTCTTT

V: TRBV19
size: -
D: TRBD2
J: TRBJ2-7
CDR3: CASRRSGTSGYEQYF
DNA: TGTGCCAGTAGGCGCTCCGGGACTAGCGGGTACGAGCAGTACTTC

V: TRBV7-2
size: -
D: -
J: TRBJ1-5
CDR3: CASSIQGNSNQPQHF
DNA: TGTGCCAGCAGCATTCAGGGTAATAGCAATCAGCCCCAGCATTTT

V: TRBV30
size: -
D: -
J: TRBJ1-2
CDR3: CAWSLNYGYTF
DNA: TGTGCCTGGAGTCTGAACTATGGCTACACCTTC

V: TRBV27
size: -
D: TRBD2
J: TRBJ2-3
CDR3: CASSFREGRADTQYF
DNA: TGTGCCAGCAGTTTCCGGGAGGGCAGGGCAGATACGCAGTATTTT

V: TRBV4-3
size: -
D: TRBD1
J: TRBJ1-2
CDR3: CASSQTPGQSGYGYTF
DNA: TGCGCCAGCAGCCAAACACCGGGACAGTCGGGCTATGGCTACACCTTC

V: TRBV6-1
size: few
D: -
J: TRBJ1-1
CDR3: CASNLGAPEAFF
DNA: TGTGCCAGCAACCTAGGAGCGCCCGAAGCTTTCTTT

V: TRBV9
size: -
D: -
J: TRBJ1-5
CDR3: CASSVGGSGNQPQHF
DNA: TGTGCCAGCAGCGTAGGAGGAAGCGGCAATCAGCCCCAGCATTTT

V: TRBV5-4
size: -
D: -
J: TRBJ1-4
CDR3: CASSFPGNEKLFF
DNA: TGTGCCAGCAGCTTTCCAGGGAATGAAAAACTGTTTTTT

V: TRBV29-1
size: few
D: TRBD1
J: TRBJ1-1
CDR3: CSVAGTGFGTEAFF
DNA: TGCAGCGTTGCCGGGACAGGGTTTGGTACTGAAGCTTTCTTT

V: TRBV27
size: few
D: TRBD1
J: TRBJ1-4
CDR3: CASSLIQGQGEKLFF
DNA: TGTGCCAGCAGTTTAATCCAGGGACAGGGGGAAAAACTGTTTTTT

V: TRBV2
size: -
D: TRBD2
J: TRBJ2-3
CDR3: CASSERLAGHTDTQYF
DNA: TGTGCCAGCAGTGAAAGGTTAGCGGGCCATACAGATACGCAGTATTTT

V: TRBV5-1
size: -
D: -
J: TRBJ2-1
CDR3: CASSLNGYNEQFF
DNA: TGCGCCAGCAGCTTGAACGGGTACAATGAGCAGTTCTTC

V: TRBV9
size: once
D: -
J: TRBJ2-6
CDR3: CASSVDVGRSGANVLTF
DNA: TGTGCCAGCAGCGTAGACGTCGGTCGCTCTGGGGCCAACGTCCTGACTTTC

V: TRBV4-3
size: -
D: -
J: TRBJ2-2
CDR3: CASSQTELGELFF
DNA: TGCGCCAGCAGCCAAACCGAACTCGGGGAGCTGTTTTTT

V: TRBV7-9
size: -
D: TRBD1
J: TRBJ2-1
CDR3: CASSLKRTGNEQFF
DNA: TGTGCCAGCAGCTTAAAACGGACAGGGAATGAGCAGTTCTTC

V: TRBV28
size: once
D: TRBD1
J: TRBJ1-2
CDR3: CASSPAGTVHTF
DNA: TGTGCCAGCAGCCCAGCCGGGACAGTACACACCTTC

V: TRBV27
size: -
D: TRBD2
J: TRBJ2-1
CDR3: CASSGTSGTFYNEQFF
DNA: TGTGCCAGCAGCGGGACTAGCGGCACATTCTACAATGAGCAGTTCTTC

V: TRBV28
size: -
D: TRBD1
J: TRBJ1-6
CDR3: CASTYEDREDSPLHF
DNA: TGTGCCAGCACTTATGAGGACAGGGAGGATTCACCCCTCCACTTT

V: TRBV6-5
size: -
D: -
J: TRBJ1-5
CDR3: CASSYQRGPQHF
DNA: TGTGCCAGTAGTTACCAGCGCGGGCCCCAGCATTTT

V: TRBV6-1
size: -
D: -
J: TRBJ2-1
CDR3: CASSVGPRDEQFF
DNA: TGTGCCAGCAGTGTCGGTCCCAGGGATGAGCAGTTCTTC

V: TRBV29-1
size: -
D: TRBD1
J: TRBJ1-1
CDR3: CSVGPGQGSVGTEAFF
DNA: TGCAGCGTTGGACCGGGACAGGGCTCGGTCGGCACTGAAGCTTTCTTT

V: TRBV7-2
size: -
D: TRBD1
J: TRBJ1-1
CDR3: CASSQTGSPNTEAFF
DNA: TGTGCCAGCAGCCAGACAGGGTCCCCGAACACTGAAGCTTTCTTT

V: TRBV15
size: once
D: -
J: TRBJ2-5
CDR3: CATGGWYQETQYF
DNA: TGTGCCACCGGTGGCTGGTACCAAGAGACCCAGTACTTC

V: TRBV27
size: -
D: -
J: TRBJ2-3
CDR3: CASAQGRTDTQYF
DNA: TGTGCCAGCGCCCAGGGTCGGACAGATACGCAGTATTTT

V: TRBV10-3
size: -
D: TRBD1
J: TRBJ2-7
CDR3: CAISEPSGQGTYEQYF
DNA: TGTGCCATCAGTGAGCCCTCGGGACAGGGGACCTACGAGCAGTACTTC

V: TRBV19
size: -
D: -
J: TRBJ2-1
CDR3: CASSITGQGGSSYNEQFF
DNA: TGTGCCAGTAGTATCACAGGGCAGGGGGGCAGCTCCTACAATGAGCAGTTCTTC

V: TRBV6-1
size: -
D: TRBD1
J: TRBJ1-2
CDR3: CASSPDRGRGYTF
DNA: TGTGCCAGCAGTCCGGACAGGGGGAGAGGCTACACCTTC

V: TRBV18
size: -
D: TRBD1
J: TRBJ1-2
CDR3: CASSSLFRDRRARRNGYTF
DNA: TGTGCCAGCTCATCCCTTTTCCGGGACAGAAGGGCGCGAAGGAATGGCTACACCTTC

V: TRBV10-3
size: once
D: TRBD1
J: TRBJ2-1
CDR3: CAISDSGTGGIYNEQFF
DNA: TGTGCCATCAGTGACTCCGGGACAGGGGGTATCTACAATGAGCAGTTCTTC

V: TRBV27
size: -
D: -
J: TRBJ2-1
CDR3: CASSFEGLSSYNEQFF
DNA: TGTGCCAGCAGTTTTGAGGGCCTGAGCTCCTACAATGAGCAGTTCTTC

V: TRBV7-8
size: -
D: TRBD1
J: TRBJ1-1
CDR3: CASSMGRGHTGTEAFF
DNA: TGTGCCAGCAGCATGGGCAGGGGGCATACTGGAACTGAAGCTTTCTTT

V: TRBV7-9
size: -
D: TRBD1
J: TRBJ2-7
CDR3: CASSADRGIPYEQYF
DNA: TGTGCCAGCAGCGCGGACAGGGGAATCCCCTACGAGCAGTACTTC